The 2 T cell receptor beta chains presented below share a single source sample, sequenced in a study of shared clonotypes between healthy human individuals. Profiling relied on immunoSEQ multiplex PCR, and the TCRdb table lists in-frame clones only, not all of them. The sample includes some 1,600,000 clones, around 98% of them seen just once. Sequencing was performed on naive CD4+ T cells sorted from blood. Indicated subset: CD45RA+ positively selected. The receptors were gathered from a man aged 25-45 years in good health.

This chain uses TRBV28 with TRBJ2-2, with unresolved D. Germline V gives CDR1 MDHEN, CDR2 SYDVKM. CDR3 length: 14 residues. V was shortened by 6 bases and J by 10 bases, with 18 bases between the two germline ends. The CDR3 spells CASRSPRTFEELFF. For the CDR3, the DNA is TGTGCCAGCAGATCCCCCCGGACCTTCGAGGAGCTGTTTTTT.

The V gene is TRBV28, the J gene TRBJ2-2, with a tentative D call TRBD2 (7 bases). Germline V gene sequence: CDR1 MDHEN, CDR2 SYDVKM. Trimming removed 7 bases at V and 4 bases at J, with 10 bases between. The CDR3 extends over 13 amino acids. The CDR3 region has the DNA TGTGCCAGCACCGGGGGGCCCACCGGGGAGCTGTTTTTT. Translated: CASTGGPTGELFF. The full variable domain, with the rest looked up from reference TRBV28 and TRBJ2-2, is DVKVTQSSRYLVKRTGEKVFLECVQDMDHENMFWYRQDPGLGLRLIYFSYDVKMKEKGDIPEGYSVSREKKERFSLILESASTNQTSMYLCASTGGPTGELFFGEGSRLTVL.